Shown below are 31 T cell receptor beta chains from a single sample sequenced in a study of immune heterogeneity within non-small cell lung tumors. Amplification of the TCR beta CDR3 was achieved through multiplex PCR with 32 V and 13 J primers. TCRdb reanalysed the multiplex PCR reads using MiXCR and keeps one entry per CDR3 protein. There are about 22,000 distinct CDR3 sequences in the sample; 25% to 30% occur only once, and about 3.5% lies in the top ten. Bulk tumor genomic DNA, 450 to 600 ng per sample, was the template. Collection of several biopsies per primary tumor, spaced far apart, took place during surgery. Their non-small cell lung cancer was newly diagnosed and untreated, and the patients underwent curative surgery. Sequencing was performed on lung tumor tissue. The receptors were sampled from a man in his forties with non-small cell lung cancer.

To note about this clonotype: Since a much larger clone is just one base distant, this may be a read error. CDR3 in DNA: TGTGCCAACAGTACAGACAGGGGCGCGACCTACGAGCAGTACTTC. Translated, it gives CANSTDRGATYEQYF. This chain links TRBV12-3 or TRBV12-4 with TRBJ2-7, with 8 bases fitting TRBD1. This CDR3 is built from 15 residues.

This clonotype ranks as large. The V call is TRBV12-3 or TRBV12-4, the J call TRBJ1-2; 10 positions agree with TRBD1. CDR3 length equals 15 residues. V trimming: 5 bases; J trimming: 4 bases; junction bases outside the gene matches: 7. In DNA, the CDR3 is TGTGCCAGCAGTGCCAGGGACAGGGGAGTCTATGGCTACACCTTC. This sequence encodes CASSARDRGVYGYTF.

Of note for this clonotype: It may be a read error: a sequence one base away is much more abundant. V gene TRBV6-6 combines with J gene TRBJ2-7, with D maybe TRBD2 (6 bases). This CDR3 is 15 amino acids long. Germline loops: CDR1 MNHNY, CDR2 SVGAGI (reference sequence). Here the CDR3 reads CARSYSGTGAREQYF. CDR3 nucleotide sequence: TGTGCCAGGAGTTACTCGGGAACGGGAGCACGCGAGCAGTACTTC.

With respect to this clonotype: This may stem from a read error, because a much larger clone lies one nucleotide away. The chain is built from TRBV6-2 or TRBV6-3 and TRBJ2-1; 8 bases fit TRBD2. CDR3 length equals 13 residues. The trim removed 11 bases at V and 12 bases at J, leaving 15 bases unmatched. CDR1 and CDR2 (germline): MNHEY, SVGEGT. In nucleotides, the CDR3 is TGTGCCGGATCTACGAGCGGGAGCTCTGCGCAGTTCTTC. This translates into CAGSTSGSSAQFF.

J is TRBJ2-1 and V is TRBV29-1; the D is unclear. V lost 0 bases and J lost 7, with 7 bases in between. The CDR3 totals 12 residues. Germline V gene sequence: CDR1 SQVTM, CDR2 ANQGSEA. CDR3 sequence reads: CSVEDLGNEQFF. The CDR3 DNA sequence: TGCAGCGTTGAAGATCTGGGTAATGAGCAGTTCTTC.

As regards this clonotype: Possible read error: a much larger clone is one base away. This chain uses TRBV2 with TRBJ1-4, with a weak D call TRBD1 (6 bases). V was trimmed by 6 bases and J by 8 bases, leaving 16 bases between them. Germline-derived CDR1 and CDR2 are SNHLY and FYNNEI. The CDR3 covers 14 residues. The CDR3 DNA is TGTGCCAGCAGGGACAGAACATGGCAAGAAAAACTGTTTTTT. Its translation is CASRDRTWQEKLFF.

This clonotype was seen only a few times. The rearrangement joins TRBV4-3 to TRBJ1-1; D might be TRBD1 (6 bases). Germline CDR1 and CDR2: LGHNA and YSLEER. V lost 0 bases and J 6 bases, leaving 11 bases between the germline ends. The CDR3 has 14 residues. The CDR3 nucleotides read TGCGCCAGCAGCCAAGATTGGGGGGGCGCTGAAGCTTTCTTT. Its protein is CASSQDWGGAEAFF.

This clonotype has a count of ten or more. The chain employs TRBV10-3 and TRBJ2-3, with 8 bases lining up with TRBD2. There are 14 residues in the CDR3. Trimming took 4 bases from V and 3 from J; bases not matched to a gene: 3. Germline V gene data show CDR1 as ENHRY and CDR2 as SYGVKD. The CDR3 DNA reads TGTGCCATCAGTGGCGGGGGGTCGACAGATACGCAGTATTTT. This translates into CAISGGGSTDTQYF.

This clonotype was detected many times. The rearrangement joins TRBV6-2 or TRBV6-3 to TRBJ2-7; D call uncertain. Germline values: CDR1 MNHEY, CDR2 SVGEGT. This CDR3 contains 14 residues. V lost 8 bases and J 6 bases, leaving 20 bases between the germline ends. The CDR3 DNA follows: TGTGCCAGCTCCACCGGCAGCCTACTCACCGAGCAGTACTTC. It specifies CASSTGSLLTEQYF.

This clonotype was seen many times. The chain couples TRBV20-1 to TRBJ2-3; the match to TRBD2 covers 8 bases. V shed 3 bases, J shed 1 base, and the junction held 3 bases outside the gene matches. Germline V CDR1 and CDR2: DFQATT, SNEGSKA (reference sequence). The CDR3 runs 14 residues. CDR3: CSASPAGGTDTQYF. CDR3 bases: TGCAGTGCTAGTCCAGCGGGAGGCACAGATACGCAGTATTTT.

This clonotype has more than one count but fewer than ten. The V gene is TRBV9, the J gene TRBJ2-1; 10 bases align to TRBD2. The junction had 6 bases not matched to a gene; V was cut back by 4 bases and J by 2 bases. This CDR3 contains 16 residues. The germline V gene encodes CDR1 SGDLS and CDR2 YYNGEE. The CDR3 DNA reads TGTGCCAGCAGCCCGTGGACTAGCGGACCCTACAATGAGCAGTTCTTC. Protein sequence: CASSPWTSGPYNEQFF.

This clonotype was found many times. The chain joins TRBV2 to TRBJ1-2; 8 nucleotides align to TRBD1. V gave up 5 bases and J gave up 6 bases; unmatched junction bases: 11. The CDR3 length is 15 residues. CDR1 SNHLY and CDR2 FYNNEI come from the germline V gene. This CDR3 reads CASSPQGARSHGYTF. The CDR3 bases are TGTGCCAGCAGTCCGCAGGGGGCGCGTAGCCATGGCTACACCTTC.

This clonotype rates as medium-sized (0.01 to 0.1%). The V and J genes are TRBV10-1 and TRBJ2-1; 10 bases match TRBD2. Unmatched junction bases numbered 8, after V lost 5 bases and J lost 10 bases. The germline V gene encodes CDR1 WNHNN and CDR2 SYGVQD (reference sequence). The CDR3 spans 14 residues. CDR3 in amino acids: CASSSAGGPREQFF. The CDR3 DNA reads TGCGCCAGCAGTTCAGCGGGAGGGCCGCGAGAGCAGTTCTTC.

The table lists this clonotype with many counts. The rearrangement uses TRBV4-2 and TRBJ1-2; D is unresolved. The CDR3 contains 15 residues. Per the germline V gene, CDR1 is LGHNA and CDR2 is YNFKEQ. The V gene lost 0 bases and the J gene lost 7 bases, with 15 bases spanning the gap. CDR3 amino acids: CASSQDYRKGGGYTF. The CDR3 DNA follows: TGTGCCAGCAGCCAAGATTACAGAAAAGGCGGTGGCTACACCTTC.

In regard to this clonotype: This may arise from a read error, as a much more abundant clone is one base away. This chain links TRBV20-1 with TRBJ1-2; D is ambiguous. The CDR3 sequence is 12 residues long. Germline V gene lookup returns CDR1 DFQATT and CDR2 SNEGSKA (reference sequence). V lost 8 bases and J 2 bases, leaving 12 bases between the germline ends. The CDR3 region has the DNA TGCAGTACACTCGGAGAGAACTATGGCTACACCTTC. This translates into CSTLGENYGYTF.

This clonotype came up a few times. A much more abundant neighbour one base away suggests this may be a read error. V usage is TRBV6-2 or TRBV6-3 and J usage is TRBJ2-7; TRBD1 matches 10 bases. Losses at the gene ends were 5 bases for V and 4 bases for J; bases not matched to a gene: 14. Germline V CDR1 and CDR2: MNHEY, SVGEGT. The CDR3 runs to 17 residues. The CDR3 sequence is CASSARDRGTHLYEQYF. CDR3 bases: TGTGCCAGCAGTGCCCGGGACAGGGGCACGCACCTATACGAGCAGTACTTC.

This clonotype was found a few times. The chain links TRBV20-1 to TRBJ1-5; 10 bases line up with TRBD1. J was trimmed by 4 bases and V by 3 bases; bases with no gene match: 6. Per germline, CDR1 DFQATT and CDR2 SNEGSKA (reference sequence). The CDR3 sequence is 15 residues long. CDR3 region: CSASLGQGRNQPQHF. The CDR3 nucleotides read TGCAGTGCTAGCCTGGGACAGGGGAGGAATCAGCCCCAGCATTTT.

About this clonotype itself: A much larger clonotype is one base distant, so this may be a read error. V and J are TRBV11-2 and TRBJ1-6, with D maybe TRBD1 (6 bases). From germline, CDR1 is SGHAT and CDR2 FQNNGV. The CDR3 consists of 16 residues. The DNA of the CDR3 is TGTGCCAGCAGCGTCCGACTGGGGGGCCCCAATTCACCCCTCAACTTT. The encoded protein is CASSVRLGGPNSPLNF.

The CDR3 sequence: CASPLGGTGANVLTF. CDR3 nucleotides: TGTGCCAGCCCGCTAGGGGGCACCGGGGCCAACGTCCTGACTTTC. The chain combines TRBV18 with TRBJ2-6, with 7 bases aligning to TRBD1. The V segment lost 8 bases and the J segment 4 bases; nucleotides outside the gene matches: 8. Germline V lookup: CDR1 KGHSH, CDR2 LQKENI. This CDR3 spans 15 amino acids. Full variable domain (rest looked up from reference TRBV18 and TRBJ2-6): NAGVMQNPRHLVRRRGQEARLRCSPMKGHSHVYWYRQLPEEGLKFMVYLQKENIIDESGMPKERFSAEFPKEGPSILRIQQVVRGDSAAYFCASPLGGTGANVLTFGAGSRLTVL.

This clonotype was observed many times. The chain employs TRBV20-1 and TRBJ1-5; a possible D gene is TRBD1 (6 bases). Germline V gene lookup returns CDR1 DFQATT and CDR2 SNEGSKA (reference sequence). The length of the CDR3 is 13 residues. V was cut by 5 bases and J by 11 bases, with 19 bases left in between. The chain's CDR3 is CSAFTGPRSAQHF. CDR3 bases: TGCAGTGCTTTTACAGGGCCTAGGTCGGCCCAGCATTTT.

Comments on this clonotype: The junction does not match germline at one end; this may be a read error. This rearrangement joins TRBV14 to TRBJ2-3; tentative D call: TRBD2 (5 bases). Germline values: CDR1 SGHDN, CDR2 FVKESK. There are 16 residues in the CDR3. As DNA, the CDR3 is TGTGACAGCAGCCAAAGGATGAGACTATTCACAGATACGCAGTATTTT. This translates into CDSSQRMRLFTDTQYF.

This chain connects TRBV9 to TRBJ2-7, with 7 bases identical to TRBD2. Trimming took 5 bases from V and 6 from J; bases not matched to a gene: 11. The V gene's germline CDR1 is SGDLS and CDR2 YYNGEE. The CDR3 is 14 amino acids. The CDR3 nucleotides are TGTGCCAGCAGTCGGGACTACCCTAGGGGCGAGCAGTACTTC. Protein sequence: CASSRDYPRGEQYF.

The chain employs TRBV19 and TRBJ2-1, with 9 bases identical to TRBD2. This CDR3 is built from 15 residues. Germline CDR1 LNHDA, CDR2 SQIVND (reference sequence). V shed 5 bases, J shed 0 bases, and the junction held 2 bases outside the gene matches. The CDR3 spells CASSFSGSSYNEQFF. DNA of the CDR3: TGTGCCAGTAGTTTTAGCGGGAGCTCCTACAATGAGCAGTTCTTC. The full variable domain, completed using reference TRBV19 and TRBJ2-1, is DGGITQSPKYLFRKEGQNVTLSCEQNLNHDAMYWYRQDPGQGLRLIYYSQIVNDFQKGDIAEGYSVSREKKESFPLTVTSAQKNPTAFYLCASSFSGSSYNEQFFGPGTRLTVL.

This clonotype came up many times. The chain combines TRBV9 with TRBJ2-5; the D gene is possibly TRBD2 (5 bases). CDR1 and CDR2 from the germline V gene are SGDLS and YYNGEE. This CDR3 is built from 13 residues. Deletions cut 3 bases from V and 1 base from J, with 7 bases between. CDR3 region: CASSESGQETQYF. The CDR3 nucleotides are TGTGCCAGCAGCGAAAGCGGCCAAGAGACCCAGTACTTC.

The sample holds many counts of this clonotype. The CDR3 is CASSLFGQGAEEQYF. CDR3 bases: TGCGCCAGCAGCTTGTTCGGACAGGGGGCGGAGGAGCAGTACTTC. The V gene is TRBV5-1, the J gene TRBJ2-7; 11 nucleotides line up with TRBD1. CDR3 length: 15 amino acids. The germline V gene encodes CDR1 SGHRS and CDR2 YFSETQ. J gave up 7 bases and V 1 base, and 7 bases lay outside the gene matches.

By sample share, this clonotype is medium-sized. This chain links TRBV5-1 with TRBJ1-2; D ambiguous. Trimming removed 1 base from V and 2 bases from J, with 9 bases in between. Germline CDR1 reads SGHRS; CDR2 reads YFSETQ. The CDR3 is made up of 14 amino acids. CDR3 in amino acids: CASSLTATNYGYTF. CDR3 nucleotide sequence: TGCGCCAGCAGCTTGACAGCAACGAACTATGGCTACACCTTC.

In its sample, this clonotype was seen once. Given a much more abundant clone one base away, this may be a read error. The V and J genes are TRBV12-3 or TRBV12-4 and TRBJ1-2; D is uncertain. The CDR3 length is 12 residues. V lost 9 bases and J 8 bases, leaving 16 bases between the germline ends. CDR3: CASTVRKGGYTF. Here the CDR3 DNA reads TGTGCCAGTACAGTGAGGAAGGGAGGCTACACCTTC.

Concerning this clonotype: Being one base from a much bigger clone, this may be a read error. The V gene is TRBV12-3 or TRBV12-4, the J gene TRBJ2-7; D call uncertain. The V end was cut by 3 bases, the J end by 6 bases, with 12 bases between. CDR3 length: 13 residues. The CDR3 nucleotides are TGTGCCAGCAGTTTGACTTGGACCTTCGAGCAGTACTTC. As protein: CASSLTWTFEQYF.

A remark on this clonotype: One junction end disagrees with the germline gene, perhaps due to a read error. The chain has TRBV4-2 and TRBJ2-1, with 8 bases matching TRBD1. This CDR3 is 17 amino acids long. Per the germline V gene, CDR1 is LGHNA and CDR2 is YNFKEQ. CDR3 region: CAGSRKMGGQVTNEQFF. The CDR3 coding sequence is TGTGCCGGCAGCCGAAAGATGGGGGGACAGGTAACCAATGAGCAGTTCTTC.

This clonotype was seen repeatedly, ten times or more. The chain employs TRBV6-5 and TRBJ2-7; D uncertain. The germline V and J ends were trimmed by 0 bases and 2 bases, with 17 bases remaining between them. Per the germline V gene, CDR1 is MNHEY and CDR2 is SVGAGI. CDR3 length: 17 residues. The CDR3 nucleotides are TGTGCCAGCAGTTACTCGAAGCTCCTAGTAGTGCCCTACGAGCAGTACTTC. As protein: CASSYSKLLVVPYEQYF.

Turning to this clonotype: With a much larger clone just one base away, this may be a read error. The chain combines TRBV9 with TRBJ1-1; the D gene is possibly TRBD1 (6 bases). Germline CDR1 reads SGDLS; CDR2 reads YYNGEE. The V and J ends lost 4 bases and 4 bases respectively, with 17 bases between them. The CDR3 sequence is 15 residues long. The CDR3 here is CASSTLTGLATEAFF. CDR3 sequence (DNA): TGTGCCAGCAGCACCCTGACAGGTTTGGCCACTGAAGCTTTCTTT. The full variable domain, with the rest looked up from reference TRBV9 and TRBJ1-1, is DSGVTQTPKHLITATGQRVTLRCSPRSGDLSVYWYQQSLDQGLQFLIQYYNGEERAKGNILERFSAQQFPDLHSELNLSSLELGDSALYFCASSTLTGLATEAFFGQGTRLTVV.